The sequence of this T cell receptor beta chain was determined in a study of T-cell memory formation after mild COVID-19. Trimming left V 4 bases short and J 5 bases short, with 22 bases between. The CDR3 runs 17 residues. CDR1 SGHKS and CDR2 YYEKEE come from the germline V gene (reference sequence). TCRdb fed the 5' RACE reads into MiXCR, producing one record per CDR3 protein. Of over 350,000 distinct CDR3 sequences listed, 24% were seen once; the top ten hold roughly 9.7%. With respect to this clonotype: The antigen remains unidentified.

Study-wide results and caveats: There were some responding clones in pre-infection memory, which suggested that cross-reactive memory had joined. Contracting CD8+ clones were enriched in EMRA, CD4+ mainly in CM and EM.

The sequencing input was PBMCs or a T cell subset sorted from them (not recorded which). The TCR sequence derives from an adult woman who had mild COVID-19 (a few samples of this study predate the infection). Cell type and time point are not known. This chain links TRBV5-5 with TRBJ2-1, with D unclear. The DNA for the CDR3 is TGTGCCAGCAGCAGGATTGAGGTCGTCACCCCCGACAATGAGCAGTTCTTC. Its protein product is CASSRIEVVTPDNEQFF.